The clone carrying this T cell receptor beta chain was detected ten times or more. Germline V lookup: CDR1 LGHDT, CDR2 YNNKEL (reference sequence). CDR3 length: 13 amino acids. V lost 4 bases and J lost 6; bases outside the gene matches: 2. Using its own MiXCR run on the 5' RACE reads, TCRdb lists one record per CDR3 protein. This sample carries about 360,000 distinct CDR3 sequences, 13% to 15% of them seen once, and the ten largest clones take around a fifth. This specimen comes from a study of T-cell memory formation after mild COVID-19. This receptor was obtained from a man between 18 and 35 years old who had mild COVID-19 (a few samples of this study predate the infection). Cell type and time point are not known. The specimen was PBMCs or a T cell subset sorted from them (not recorded which). The J gene is TRBJ2-4, the V gene TRBV3-1; 8 bases map to TRBD2. The CDR3 sequence: CASSLRGGNIQYF. The CDR3 nucleotides read TGTGCCAGCAGCCTTCGGGGGGGAAACATTCAGTACTTC.